The entry below gives a single T cell receptor beta chain sequence along with its context. These data come from a study of blood T cell repertoires in COVID-19. Across the whole study: Some COVID-19 samples were acute and others convalescent; all came from the United States, Italy and Spain. Sample material is recorded as cDNA or gDNA derived from T cells, B-cell-depleted T cells, or PBMCs.

As processed by the authors: Researchers report that nucleated cell counts were estimated from reference gene primer amplification. Method: immunoSEQ multiplex PCR; TCRdb's copy keeps in-frame clones and lacks some. From that table come the V and J calls and clone size; the DNA was used to work out D and trimming. The sample includes 55,000 to 65,000 clones, 70% to 85% of them seen just once. CDR1 SGHRS and CDR2 YFSETQ come from the germline V gene. V lost 0 bases to trimming and J lost 8 bases; unmatched junction nucleotides: 19. This CDR3 contains 19 residues. Material for sequencing was peripheral blood. This TCR derives from an older woman with acute or convalescent COVID-19. The chain employs TRBV5-1 and TRBJ2-1; 8 nucleotides line up with TRBD2. The CDR3 here is CASSLVGVAGTSLGHEQFF. The DNA for the CDR3 is TGCGCCAGCAGCTTGGTTGGAGTAGCGGGGACTTCCTTAGGGCATGAGCAGTTCTTC.